Below, 25 T cell receptor beta chains from the same sample are listed, as sequenced in a study of cytomegalovirus exposure and HLA in healthy donors (dated by TCRdb to between 2016 and 2019). Preparation of the library involved the immunoSEQ multiplex PCR assay. The multiplex PCR relied on a mix of 60 forward primers for TCR Vbeta segments and 13 reverse primers for TCR Jbeta segments. This is the immuneACCESS table as TCRdb keeps it, with only in-frame sequences that have V and J called. A part of the clones is gone; compared with another copy, unresolved V genes explain less than half, and the rest is unexplained. This sample comprises some 120,000 clones, about two thirds of them detected only once. Around 4% of the sample lies in the top ten. The sample taken for sequencing was PBMCs. The receptors were sampled from a man aged 30-40 years in good health and CMV-seronegative.

This clone was seen a single time. V usage is TRBV5-1 and J usage is TRBJ2-3; D perhaps matches TRBD2 (6 bases). CDR3 length equals 15 residues. From germline, CDR1 is SGHRS and CDR2 YFSETQ. V was pared by 7 bases and J by 1 base, with 16 bases between. CDR3 nucleotide sequence: TGCGCCAGCTCCTCTGGATGGGGGGGCACAGATACGCAGTATTTT. Protein sequence: CASSSGWGGTDTQYF.

The chain links TRBV5-1 to TRBJ1-2, with D possibly matching TRBD1 (5 bases). Germline V gene lookup returns CDR1 SGHRS and CDR2 YFSETQ. This CDR3 is built from 13 residues. V dropped 3 bases and J dropped 6 bases, with 12 bases sitting between them. CDR3 protein: CASSWRSGDGYTF. CDR3 nucleotide sequence: TGCGCCAGCAGCTGGAGGTCGGGGGATGGCTACACCTTC.

CDR3 protein: CASSDGSGGYNEQFF. Here the CDR3 DNA reads TGTGCCAGCAGTGATGGTAGCGGGGGGTACAATGAGCAGTTCTTC. The genes are TRBV6-4 and TRBJ2-1; 10 bases fit TRBD2. Germline V gene data show CDR1 as MRHNA and CDR2 as SNTAGT. V gave up 3 bases and J gave up 4 bases; unmatched junction bases: 3. The CDR3 runs to 15 residues.

This clone was counted a few times. V usage is TRBV15 and J usage is TRBJ1-1, with 12 bases that match TRBD1. V lost 0 bases, J lost 7 bases, and 12 bases stayed unmatched. Per germline, CDR1 LNHNV and CDR2 YYDKDF (reference sequence). CDR3 length: 18 amino acids. CDR3 in DNA: TGTGCCACCAGCAGAGATTATCCTACGGGACAGGGGGCGCGTGAAGCTTTCTTT. This codes for CATSRDYPTGQGAREAFF.

This rearrangement joins TRBV5-6 to TRBJ2-7; D call uncertain. The V end lost 2 bases, the J end lost 10 bases, and 16 bases lay between the germline ends. In germline, CDR1 is SGHDT, CDR2 YYEEEE. The CDR3 is made up of 13 amino acids. CDR3 nucleotides: TGTGCCAGCAGCTTCGGTACGGGTTCATACCAGTACTTC. It is translated as CASSFGTGSYQYF. Together with reference TRBV5-6 and TRBJ2-7, the CDR3 gives the full variable domain: DAGVTQSPTHLIKTRGQQVTLRCSPKSGHDTVSWYQQALGQGPQFIFQYYEEEERQRGNFPDRFSGHQFPNYSSELNVNALLLGDSALYLCASSFGTGSYQYFGPGTRLTVT.

This chain links TRBV6-6 with TRBJ1-1; D not certain. Germline CDR1 is MNHNY and CDR2 is SVGAGI (reference sequence). V lost 8 bases to trimming and J lost 1 base, with 11 bases between them. This CDR3 contains 13 residues. CDR3 amino acids: CASSVNPNTEAFF. The CDR3 bases are TGTGCCAGCTCGGTCAATCCGAACACTGAAGCTTTCTTT.

This clone was seen a few times. This chain joins TRBV5-6 and TRBJ1-2; the D is unclear. The V gene lost 2 bases and the J gene lost 2 bases, with 7 bases spanning the gap. This CDR3 region has 13 residues. Germline V gene lookup returns CDR1 SGHDT and CDR2 YYEEEE. The CDR3 loop reads CASSLNRNYGYTF. The CDR3 DNA reads as TGTGCCAGCAGCTTAAACAGAAACTATGGCTACACCTTC.

The gene calls are TRBV6-5 and TRBJ2-5, with D possibly being TRBD2 (6 bases). The last part of the DNA fits TRBJ2-7 better; the J call may be wrong. Germline CDR1 MNHEY, CDR2 SVGAGI. This CDR3 spans 15 amino acids. The CDR3 DNA sequence: TGTGCCAGCAGACTGGCCGGGGACTTAAGGGGCGAGCAGTACTTC. Its protein product is CASRLAGDLRGEQYF.

This clone was observed a few times. This chain's CDR3 is CASRERDLRGTGELFF. CDR3 in DNA: TGTGCCAGCAGGGAACGGGACTTGCGTGGGACCGGGGAGCTGTTTTTT. This chain connects TRBV28 to TRBJ2-2; the D gene is possibly TRBD2 (6 bases). CDR1 and CDR2 (germline): MDHEN, SYDVKM. This CDR3 region has 16 residues. The V and J ends lost 6 bases and 5 bases respectively, with 19 bases between them.

The chain is built from TRBV7-3 and TRBJ2-3; a possible D gene is TRBD1 (6 bases). The germline CDR1 and CDR2 sequences are SGHTA and FQGTGA. V was pared by 0 bases and J by 0 bases, with 7 bases between. The length of the CDR3 is 15 residues. The CDR3 bases are TGTGCCAGCAGCTTAACGGGGGCAAGCACAGATACGCAGTATTTT. Protein product: CASSLTGASTDTQYF.

CDR3 DNA sequence: TGTGCCAGCAGTTACCGGACAGATCGGAACTATGGCTACACCTTC. It is translated as CASSYRTDRNYGYTF. J is TRBJ1-2 and V is TRBV6-5; D possibly corresponds to TRBD1 (6 bases). Germline CDR1 MNHEY, CDR2 SVGAGI. CDR3 length equals 15 residues. V dropped 2 bases and J dropped 2 bases, with 12 bases sitting between them.

This clone was recorded only once. The rearrangement links TRBV7-3 to TRBJ1-6; D is perhaps TRBD1 (5 bases). CDR1 is SGHTA and CDR2 is FQGTGA in the germline V gene. Trimming removed 2 bases from V and 13 bases from J, with 12 bases in between. The CDR3 length is 13 residues. The CDR3, as DNA: TGTGCCAGCAGCTTACGCGGGGGGGGGCCCCTCCACTTT. Translation: CASSLRGGGPLHF.

The chain couples TRBV28 to TRBJ1-2, with D hard to call. The V gene lost 6 bases and the J gene lost 8 bases, with 10 bases spanning the gap. CDR3 length equals 11 residues. Germline CDR1 is MDHEN and CDR2 is SYDVKM. In nucleotides, the CDR3 is TGTGCCAGCAGGAGTCACTTAGGCTACACCTTC. It encodes CASRSHLGYTF.

The genes are TRBV5-1 and TRBJ2-1, with 9 positions matching TRBD2. CDR1 and CDR2 from the germline V gene are SGHRS and YFSETQ. V shed 2 bases and J 3 bases; nucleotides not matched to a gene: 9. The CDR3 is 17 residues long. The CDR3: CASSFGGGGSFYNEQFF. DNA of the CDR3: TGCGCCAGCAGCTTTGGCGGGGGGGGAAGTTTCTACAATGAGCAGTTCTTC.

In this sample, this clone turned up once. The chain carries TRBV2 and TRBJ1-1, with 12 bases matching TRBD1. CDR1 is SNHLY, CDR2 FYNNEI, per germline. The CDR3 contains 15 residues. V dropped 6 bases and J dropped 3; count of bases not matched to a gene: 5. The CDR3: CASSGTGGWDTEAFF. The CDR3 DNA reads as TGTGCCAGCAGCGGGACAGGGGGCTGGGACACTGAAGCTTTCTTT.

The chain uses TRBV2 and TRBJ2-6; unclear D gene. The CDR3 is 15 amino acids. V was cut by 3 bases and J by 0 bases, with 6 bases left in between. Germline lookup yields CDR1 SNHLY and CDR2 FYNNEI. The CDR3, as DNA: TGTGCCAGCAGTGACTGGGCCTCTGGGGCCAACGTCCTGACTTTC. This gives the protein CASSDWASGANVLTF.

The chain uses TRBV5-1 and TRBJ1-2; possible D gene TRBD1, 5 bases. Trimming pared 1 base from V and 7 bases from J, leaving 14 bases between. Per the germline V gene, CDR1 is SGHRS and CDR2 is YFSETQ. This CDR3 region has 14 residues. For the CDR3, the DNA is TGCGCCAGCAGCTTGCAAGCAGGGATAAGTGGCTACACCTTC. This encodes CASSLQAGISGYTF.

The rearrangement uses TRBV2 and TRBJ2-6; 9 nucleotides agree with TRBD1. The V gene end was trimmed by 9 bases and the J gene end by 0 bases; junction bases not matched to a gene: 3. In germline, CDR1 is SNHLY, CDR2 FYNNEI. The CDR3 totals 15 residues. The chain's CDR3 is CARGGQGSGANVLTF. In DNA form, the CDR3 reads TGTGCCAGAGGGGGACAGGGCTCTGGGGCCAACGTCCTGACTTTC. Full variable domain (missing parts from reference TRBV2 and TRBJ2-6): EPEVTQTPSHQVTQMGQEVILRCVPISNHLYFYWYRQILGQKVEFLVSFYNNEISEKSEIFDDQFSVERPDGSNFTLKIRSTKLEDSAMYFCARGGQGSGANVLTFGAGSRLTVL.

This clone was counted a few times. The rearrangement joins TRBV19 to TRBJ2-7; 10 nucleotides line up with TRBD1. Per the germline V gene, CDR1 is LNHDA and CDR2 is SQIVND (reference sequence). The length of the CDR3 is 14 residues. V gave up 5 bases and J gave up 6 bases; unmatched junction bases: 7. For the CDR3, the DNA is TGTGCCAGTAGTTTGACAGGGGGCGCGGGCGAGCAGTACTTC. Translation gives CASSLTGGAGEQYF.

The chain links TRBV18 to TRBJ1-6, with D possibly being TRBD1 (5 bases). This CDR3 has 13 residues. Trimming cost V 8 bases and J 3 bases, with 8 bases left between them. In germline, CDR1 is KGHSH, CDR2 LQKENI. DNA of the CDR3: TGTGCCAGCCAAACAGGCTATAATTCACCCCTCCACTTT. This encodes CASQTGYNSPLHF.

This clone has only a few counts. J is TRBJ2-3 and V is TRBV5-5; D gene ambiguous. Germline V lookup: CDR1 SGHKS, CDR2 YYEKEE (reference sequence). The CDR3 is made up of 14 amino acids. Trimming removed 4 bases at V and 2 bases at J, with 11 bases between. CDR3 sequence (DNA): TGTGCCAGCAGCGCGGAACATTACACAGATACGCAGTATTTT. Translated: CASSAEHYTDTQYF.

The J gene is TRBJ1-4, the V gene TRBV11-2, with D tentatively TRBD1 (6 bases). V dropped 5 bases and J dropped 4 bases, with 14 bases sitting between them. CDR1 and CDR2 from the germline V gene are SGHAT and FQNNGV. The length of the CDR3 is 15 residues. As DNA, the CDR3 is TGTGCCAGCAGCCTCACAGGGTTTGGTAATGAAAAACTGTTTTTT. Amino acids: CASSLTGFGNEKLFF.

This clone was detected a few times. This chain uses TRBV4-3 with TRBJ1-5, with 7 bases lining up with TRBD1. Germline loops: CDR1 LGHNA, CDR2 YSLEER. CDR3 size: 16 residues. V lost 0 bases, J lost 5 bases, and 7 bases stayed unmatched. CDR3 sequence (DNA): TGCGCCAGCAGCCAAGATCTCGGGCAGGGGGATCAGCCCCAGCATTTT. This gives the protein CASSQDLGQGDQPQHF.

The rearrangement uses TRBV2 and TRBJ1-2, with TRBD1 matching 7 bases. V lost 6 bases, J lost 0 bases, and 4 bases stayed unmatched. The CDR3 has 14 residues. Per the germline V gene, CDR1 is SNHLY and CDR2 is FYNNEI. The CDR3 sequence is CASRPGQSNYGYTF. The CDR3 nucleotides are TGTGCCAGCAGGCCGGGACAGTCTAACTATGGCTACACCTTC. Using reference TRBV2 and TRBJ1-2 for the parts outside the CDR3, the full variable domain is EPEVTQTPSHQVTQMGQEVILRCVPISNHLYFYWYRQILGQKVEFLVSFYNNEISEKSEIFDDQFSVERPDGSNFTLKIRSTKLEDSAMYFCASRPGQSNYGYTFGSGTRLTVV.

Regarding this clone: The junction departs from germline at one end; a sequencing error may be responsible. This rearrangement joins TRBV7-9 to TRBJ2-1; 7 bases align to TRBD1. This CDR3 is built from 16 residues. The germline V gene encodes CDR1 SEHNR and CDR2 FQNEAQ (reference sequence). The CDR3: CSSSPRDSSSYNEQFF. The CDR3 DNA reads TGTTCCAGCAGCCCGAGGGACAGTAGCTCCTACAATGAGCAGTTCTTC.